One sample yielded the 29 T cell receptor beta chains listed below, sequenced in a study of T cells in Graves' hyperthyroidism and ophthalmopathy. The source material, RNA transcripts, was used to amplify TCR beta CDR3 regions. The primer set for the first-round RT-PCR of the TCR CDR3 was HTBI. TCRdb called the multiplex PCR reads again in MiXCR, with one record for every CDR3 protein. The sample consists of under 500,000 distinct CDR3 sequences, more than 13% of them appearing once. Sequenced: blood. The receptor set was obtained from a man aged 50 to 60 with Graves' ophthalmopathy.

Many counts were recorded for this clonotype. The chain's CDR3 is CASSLGVYNEQFF. CDR3 sequence (DNA): TGTGCCAGCAGTCTAGGGGTCTACAATGAGCAGTTCTTC. V is TRBV12-3 or TRBV12-4 and J is TRBJ2-1; possibly TRBD1 for D (5 bases). The CDR3 runs to 13 residues. Trimming cost V 5 bases and J 3 bases, with 8 bases left between them.

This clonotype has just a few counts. CDR3 amino acids: CSARRGAANEKLFF. CDR3 DNA sequence: TGCAGTGCTAGGAGAGGAGCAGCTAATGAAAAACTGTTTTTT. V usage is TRBV20-1 and J usage is TRBJ1-4; unclear D gene. V was pared by 3 bases and J by 3 bases, with 11 bases between. Per germline, CDR1 DFQATT and CDR2 SNEGSKA (reference sequence). The CDR3 totals 14 residues.

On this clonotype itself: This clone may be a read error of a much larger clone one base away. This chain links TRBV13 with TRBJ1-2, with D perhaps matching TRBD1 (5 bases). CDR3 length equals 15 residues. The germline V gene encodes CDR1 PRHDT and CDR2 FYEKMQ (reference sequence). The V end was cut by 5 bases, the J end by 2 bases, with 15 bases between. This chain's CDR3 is CASSATRGTNYGYTF. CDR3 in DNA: TGTGCCAGCAGCGCTACGAGAGGGACCAACTATGGCTACACCTTC.

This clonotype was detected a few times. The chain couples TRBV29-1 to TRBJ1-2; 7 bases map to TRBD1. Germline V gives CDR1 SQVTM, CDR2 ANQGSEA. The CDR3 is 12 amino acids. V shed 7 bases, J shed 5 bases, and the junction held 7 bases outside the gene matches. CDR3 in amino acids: CSAGAGGYGYTF. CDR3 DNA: TGCAGCGCCGGGGCAGGGGGGTATGGCTACACCTTC.

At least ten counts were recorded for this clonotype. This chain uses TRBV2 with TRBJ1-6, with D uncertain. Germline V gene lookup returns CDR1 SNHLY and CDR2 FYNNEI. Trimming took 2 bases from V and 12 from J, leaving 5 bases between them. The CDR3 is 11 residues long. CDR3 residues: CASSELRPLHF. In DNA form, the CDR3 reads TGTGCCAGCAGTGAATTGCGACCCCTCCACTTT.

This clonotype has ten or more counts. CDR3 bases: TGTGCCTGGAGTGCCCCGGGGGACATCCGACTCTATGGCTACACCTTC. It encodes CAWSAPGDIRLYGYTF. The rearrangement links TRBV30 to TRBJ1-2, with D possibly being TRBD1 (6 bases). Germline-derived CDR1 and CDR2 are GTSNPN and SVGIG (reference sequence). Trimming removed 1 base at V and 4 bases at J, with 19 bases between. CDR3 length: 16 amino acids.

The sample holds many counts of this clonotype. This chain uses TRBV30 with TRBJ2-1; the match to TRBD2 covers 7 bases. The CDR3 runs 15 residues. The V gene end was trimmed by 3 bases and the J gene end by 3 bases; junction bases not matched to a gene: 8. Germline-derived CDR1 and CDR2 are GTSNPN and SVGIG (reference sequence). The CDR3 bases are TGTGCCTGGAGAAGACGGGAGGACGTCTACAATGAGCAGTTCTTC. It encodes CAWRRREDVYNEQFF.

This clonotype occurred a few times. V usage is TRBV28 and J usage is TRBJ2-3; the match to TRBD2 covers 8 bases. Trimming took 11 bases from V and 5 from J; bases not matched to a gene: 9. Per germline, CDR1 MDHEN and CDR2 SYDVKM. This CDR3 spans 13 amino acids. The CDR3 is CAVSGRVGDTQYF. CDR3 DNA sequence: TGTGCCGTCAGCGGGAGAGTAGGAGATACGCAGTATTTT.

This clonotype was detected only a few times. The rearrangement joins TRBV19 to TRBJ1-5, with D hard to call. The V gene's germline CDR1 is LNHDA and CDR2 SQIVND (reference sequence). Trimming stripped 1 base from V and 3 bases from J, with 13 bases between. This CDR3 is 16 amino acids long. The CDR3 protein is CASSIVSNTYNQPQHF. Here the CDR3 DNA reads TGTGCCAGTAGTATAGTCAGTAACACGTACAATCAGCCCCAGCATTTT.

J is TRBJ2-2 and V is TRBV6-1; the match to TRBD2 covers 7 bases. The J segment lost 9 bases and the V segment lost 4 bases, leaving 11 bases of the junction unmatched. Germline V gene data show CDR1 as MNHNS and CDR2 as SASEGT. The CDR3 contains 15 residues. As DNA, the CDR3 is TGTGCCAGCAGTGTTTCCGGGACTACCGCCAGGGAGCTGTTTTTT. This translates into CASSVSGTTARELFF.

CDR3 DNA sequence: TGTGCCAGTATGAGTTTCGGGACAGGGGTCCTGTTTGGGGCCAAAAACATTCAGTACTTC. Translation gives CASMSFGTGVLFGAKNIQYF. The gene calls are TRBV19 and TRBJ2-4; 10 positions agree with TRBD1. V shed 7 bases and J 1 base; nucleotides not matched to a gene: 19. The CDR3 loop spans 20 amino acids. From germline, CDR1 is LNHDA and CDR2 SQIVND (reference sequence).

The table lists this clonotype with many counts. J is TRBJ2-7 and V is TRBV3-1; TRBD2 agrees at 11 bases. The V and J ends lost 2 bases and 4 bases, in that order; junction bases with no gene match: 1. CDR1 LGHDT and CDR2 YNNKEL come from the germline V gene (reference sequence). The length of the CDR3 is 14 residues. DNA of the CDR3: TGTGCCAGCAGCCAAACTAGCGGGAGTTACGAGCAGTACTTC. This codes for CASSQTSGSYEQYF.

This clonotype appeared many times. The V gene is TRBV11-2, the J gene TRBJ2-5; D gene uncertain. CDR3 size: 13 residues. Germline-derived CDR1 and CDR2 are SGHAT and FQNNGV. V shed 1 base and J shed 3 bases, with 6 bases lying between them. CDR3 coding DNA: TGTGCCAGCAGCTTAGGTGGGGAAGAGACCCAGTACTTC. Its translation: CASSLGGEETQYF.

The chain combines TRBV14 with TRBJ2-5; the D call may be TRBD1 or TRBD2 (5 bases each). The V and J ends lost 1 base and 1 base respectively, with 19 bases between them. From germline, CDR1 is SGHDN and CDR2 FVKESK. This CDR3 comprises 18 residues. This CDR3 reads CASSQGGFSGPFQETQYF. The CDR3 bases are TGTGCCAGCAGCCAAGGAGGGTTTTCGGGACCATTCCAAGAGACCCAGTACTTC.

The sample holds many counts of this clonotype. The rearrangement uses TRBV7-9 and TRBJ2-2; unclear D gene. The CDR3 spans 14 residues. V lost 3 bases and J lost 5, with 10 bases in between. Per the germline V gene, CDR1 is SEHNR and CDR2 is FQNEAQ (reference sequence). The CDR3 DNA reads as TGTGCCAGCAGCTTCTACCAAACTACCGGGGAGCTGTTTTTT. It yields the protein CASSFYQTTGELFF. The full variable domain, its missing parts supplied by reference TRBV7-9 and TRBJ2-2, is DTGVSQNPRHKITKRGQNVTFRCDPISEHNRLYWYRQTLGQGPEFLTYFQNEAQLEKSRLLSDRFSAERPKGSFSTLEIQRTEQGDSAMYLCASSFYQTTGELFFGEGSRLTVL.

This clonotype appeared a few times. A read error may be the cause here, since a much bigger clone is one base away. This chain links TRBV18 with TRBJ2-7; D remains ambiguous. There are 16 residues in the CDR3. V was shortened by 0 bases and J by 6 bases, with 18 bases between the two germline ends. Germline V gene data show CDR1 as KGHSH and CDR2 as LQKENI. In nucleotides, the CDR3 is TGTGCCAGCTCACCACCGAATATTCGGGCAGCCGGCGAGCAGTACTTC. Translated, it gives CASSPPNIRAAGEQYF. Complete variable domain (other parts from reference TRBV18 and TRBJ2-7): NAGVMQNPRHLVRRRGQEARLRCSPMKGHSHVYWYRQLPEEGLKFMVYLQKENIIDESGMPKERFSAEFPKEGPSILRIQQVVRGDSAAYFCASSPPNIRAAGEQYFGPGTRLTVT.

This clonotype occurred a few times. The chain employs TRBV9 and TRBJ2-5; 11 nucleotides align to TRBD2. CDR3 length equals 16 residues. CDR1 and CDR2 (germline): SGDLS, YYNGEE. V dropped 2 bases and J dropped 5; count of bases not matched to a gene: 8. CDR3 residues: CASSVSSGRAGETQYF. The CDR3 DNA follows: TGTGCCAGCAGCGTTAGTAGCGGGAGGGCTGGTGAGACCCAGTACTTC.

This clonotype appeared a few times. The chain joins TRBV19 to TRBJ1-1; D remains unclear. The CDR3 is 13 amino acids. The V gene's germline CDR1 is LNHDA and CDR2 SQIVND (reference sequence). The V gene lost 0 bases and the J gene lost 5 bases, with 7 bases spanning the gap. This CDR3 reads CASSIDRGTEAFF. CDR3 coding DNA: TGTGCCAGTAGTATAGATCGTGGGACTGAAGCTTTCTTT.

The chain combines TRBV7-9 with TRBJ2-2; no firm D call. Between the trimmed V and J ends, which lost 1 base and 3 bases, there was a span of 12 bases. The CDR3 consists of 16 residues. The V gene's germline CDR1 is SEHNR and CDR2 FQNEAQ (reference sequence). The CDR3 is CASSLGPRQYTGELFF. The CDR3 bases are TGTGCCAGCAGCTTAGGACCGAGACAATACACCGGGGAGCTGTTTTTT.

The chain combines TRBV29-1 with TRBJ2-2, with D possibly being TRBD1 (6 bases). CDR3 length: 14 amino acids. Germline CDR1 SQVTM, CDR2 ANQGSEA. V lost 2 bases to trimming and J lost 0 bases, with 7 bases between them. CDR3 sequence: CSVEQGTNTGELFF. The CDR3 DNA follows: TGCAGCGTTGAACAGGGGACGAACACCGGGGAGCTGTTTTTT.

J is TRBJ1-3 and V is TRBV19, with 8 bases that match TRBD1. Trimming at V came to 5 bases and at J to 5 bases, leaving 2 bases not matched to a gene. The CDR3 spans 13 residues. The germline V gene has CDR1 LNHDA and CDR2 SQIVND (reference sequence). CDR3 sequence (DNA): TGTGCCAGTAGTGGCAGGGGGCGAAACACCATATATTTT. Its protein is CASSGRGRNTIYF.

CDR3 in amino acids: CASSRTEAKNIQYF. DNA of the CDR3: TGTGCCAGCAGTAGGACAGAAGCCAAAAACATTCAGTACTTC. V gene TRBV12-3 or TRBV12-4 combines with J gene TRBJ2-4; D is perhaps TRBD1 (6 bases). The CDR3 runs 14 residues. Trimming removed 5 bases from V and 0 bases from J, with 8 bases in between.

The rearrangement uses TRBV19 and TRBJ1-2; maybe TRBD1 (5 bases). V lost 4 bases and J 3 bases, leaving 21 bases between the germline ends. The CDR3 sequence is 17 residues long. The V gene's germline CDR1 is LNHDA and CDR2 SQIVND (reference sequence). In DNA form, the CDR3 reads TGTGCCAGTAGTACATTGGGCGCGCCCGGGGGTTACTATGGCTACACCTTC. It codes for CASSTLGAPGGYYGYTF.

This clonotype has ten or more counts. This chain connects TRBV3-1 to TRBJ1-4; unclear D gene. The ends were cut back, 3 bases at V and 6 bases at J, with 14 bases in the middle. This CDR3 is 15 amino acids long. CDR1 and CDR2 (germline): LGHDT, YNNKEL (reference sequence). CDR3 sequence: CASSHDLQSDEKLFF. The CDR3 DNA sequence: TGTGCCAGCAGCCATGATCTTCAGTCGGATGAAAAACTGTTTTTT.

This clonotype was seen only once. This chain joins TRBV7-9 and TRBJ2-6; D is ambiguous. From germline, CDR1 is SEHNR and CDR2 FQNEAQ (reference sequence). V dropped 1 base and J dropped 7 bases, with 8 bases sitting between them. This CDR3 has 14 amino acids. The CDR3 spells CASSLVARANVLTF. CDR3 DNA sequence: TGTGCCAGCAGCTTAGTAGCTCGAGCCAACGTCCTGACTTTC.

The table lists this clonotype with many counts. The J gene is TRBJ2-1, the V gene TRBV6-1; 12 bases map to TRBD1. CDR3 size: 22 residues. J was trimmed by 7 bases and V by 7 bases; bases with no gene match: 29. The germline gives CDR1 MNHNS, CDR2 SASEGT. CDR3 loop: CASTHGTGGIGSGRLLRNEQFF. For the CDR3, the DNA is TGTGCCAGCACCCATGGGACAGGGGGCATCGGTAGCGGGAGGTTATTGAGAAATGAGCAGTTCTTC.

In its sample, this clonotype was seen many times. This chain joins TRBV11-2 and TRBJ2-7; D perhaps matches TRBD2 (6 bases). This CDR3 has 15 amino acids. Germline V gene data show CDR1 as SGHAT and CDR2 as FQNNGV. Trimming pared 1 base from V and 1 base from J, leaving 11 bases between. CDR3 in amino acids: CASSLGVGTSYEQYF. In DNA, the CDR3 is TGTGCCAGCAGCTTAGGTGTGGGGACTTCCTACGAGCAGTACTTC.

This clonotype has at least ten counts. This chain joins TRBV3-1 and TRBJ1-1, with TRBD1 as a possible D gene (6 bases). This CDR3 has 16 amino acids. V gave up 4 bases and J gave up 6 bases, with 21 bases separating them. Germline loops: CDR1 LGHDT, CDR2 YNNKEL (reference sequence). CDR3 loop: CASSPPWGGGRSEAFF. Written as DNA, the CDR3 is TGTGCCAGCAGCCCACCCTGGGGGGGCGGGCGTTCTGAAGCTTTCTTT.

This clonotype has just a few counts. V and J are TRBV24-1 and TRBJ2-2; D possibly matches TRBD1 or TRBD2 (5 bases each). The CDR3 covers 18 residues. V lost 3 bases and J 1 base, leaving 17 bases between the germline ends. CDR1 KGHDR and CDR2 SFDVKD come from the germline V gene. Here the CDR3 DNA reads TGTGCCACCAGTGATGGGGCCCCCTTGGGGAGGAACACCGGGGAGCTGTTTTTT. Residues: CATSDGAPLGRNTGELFF.